The 5 T cell receptor beta chains below all came from one sample that was sequenced in a study of post-analysis software for immune sequencing data. Overall study findings and caveats: TRBV segments more frequent in patients than in controls numbered five and included TRBV5-6, TRBV5-1 and TRBV20-1.

Antigens of these TCRs are unknown. TCR beta cDNA libraries had unique molecular identifiers. Each CDR3 protein gets one entry after TCRdb re-called the PCR reads with MiXCR. The top ten clones hold 4.6% of a sample with about 820,000 distinct CDR3 sequences, about 50% of them seen once. Sequencing input: blood. All receptors come from a girl aged 10 to 17 with multiple sclerosis.

The J gene is TRBJ2-6, the V gene TRBV15; TRBD1 or TRBD2 may be the D gene (5 bases each). The CDR3 runs to 16 residues. V was clipped by 3 bases and J by 4 bases, with 13 bases between them. Germline-derived CDR1 and CDR2 are LNHNV and YYDKDF (reference sequence). CDR3 DNA: TGTGCCACCAGCAGGGGACGTGAATCCGGGGCCAACGTCCTGACTTTC. Protein product: CATSRGRESGANVLTF.

The J gene is TRBJ2-7, the V gene TRBV10-3; D gene unclear. Germline values: CDR1 ENHRY, CDR2 SYGVKD. Trimming shortened V by 2 bases and J by 4 bases, and 12 bases separated the two germline ends. The length of the CDR3 is 14 residues. The CDR3 DNA reads as TGTGCCATCAGTGAGGGGCCGGTGAGTTACGAGCAGTACTTC. It codes for CAISEGPVSYEQYF.

The chain combines TRBV20-1 with TRBJ1-4; D is uncertain. Germline CDR1 DFQATT, CDR2 SNEGSKA (reference sequence). V lost 3 bases, J lost 4 bases, and 15 bases lay in between. The CDR3 has 15 residues. The CDR3 DNA reads as TGCAGTGCTAGGATCTCTTCCAGGTTTAATGAAAAACTGTTTTTT. This translates into CSARISSRFNEKLFF.

V gene TRBV5-1 combines with J gene TRBJ2-7; D remains unclear. The J call is uncertain, as TRBJ2-5 better fits the DNA end. Germline CDR1 reads SGHRS; CDR2 reads YFSETQ. This CDR3 has 13 residues. CDR3 region: CASSLTCRETQYF. DNA for the CDR3: TGCGCCAGCAGCTTGACGTGTCGTGAGACCCAGTACTTC.

The gene calls are TRBV5-5 and TRBJ2-1; D gene uncertain. This CDR3 has 16 residues. V lost 0 bases to trimming and J lost 9 bases, with 19 bases between them. Germline values: CDR1 SGHKS, CDR2 YYEKEE (reference sequence). CDR3 amino acids: CASSLDVGPRFGEQFF. CDR3 nucleotides: TGTGCCAGCAGCTTGGACGTCGGACCTCGATTCGGTGAGCAGTTCTTC.